The 20 T cell receptor beta chains given below trace back to one sample, sequenced in a study of shared clonotypes between healthy human individuals. The assay was immunoSEQ multiplex PCR, and TCRdb's table has in-frame clones only and misses some. The sample carries over 2 million clones, 85% to 95% recorded once. Input material: naive CD4+ T cells from PBMCs. The subset is: CD45RA+ positively selected. These receptors were collected from a man aged 18 to 29 in good health. Some clones in this sample may be carry-over from other donors' samples.

The chain combines TRBV21-1 with TRBJ2-2; TRBD1 was called by the table and not checked on the DNA. TRBV21-1 is given as a pseudogene. The CDR3 is 19 amino acids. DNA for the CDR3: TGTGCCAGCAGCACAACCGGGACAGGGGGGGTAGCGAACACCGGGGAGCTGTTTTTT. Translating it yields CASSTTGTGGVANTGELFF.

The rearrangement joins TRBV7-9 to TRBJ2-2; D may correspond to TRBD1 or TRBD2 (6 bases each). This CDR3 spans 16 amino acids. Looked up from germline, CDR1 is SEHNR and CDR2 is FQNEAQ (reference sequence). V lost 2 bases to trimming and J lost 3 bases, with 13 bases between them. CDR3 nucleotide sequence: TGTGCCAGCAGCTTAAAGGTGGGGGGCTACACCGGGGAGCTGTTTTTT. Encoded protein: CASSLKVGGYTGELFF.

This chain joins TRBV4-3 and TRBJ2-2, with D perhaps matching TRBD1 (5 bases). The CDR3 is made up of 17 amino acids. With 0 bases removed from V and 2 bases from J, the gap between germline ends came to 13 bases. Per the germline V gene, CDR1 is LGHNA and CDR2 is YSLEER. The chain's CDR3 is CASSQDRARINTGELFF. The CDR3 nucleotides are TGCGCCAGCAGCCAAGACAGGGCTAGGATCAACACCGGGGAGCTGTTTTTT.

Worth noting for this clone: Other DNA sequences in the same sample also yield this CDR3. The chain is built from TRBV9 and TRBJ1-3; no clear D gene. This CDR3 comprises 15 residues. The V and J ends lost 0 bases and 0 bases respectively, with 7 bases between them. Germline assignment: CDR1 SGDLS and CDR2 YYNGEE. The CDR3 reads CASSVDGSSGNTIYF. DNA of the CDR3: TGTGCCAGCAGCGTAGACGGAAGCTCTGGAAACACCATATATTTT.

This clone has more than one count but fewer than ten. The chain links TRBV29-1 to TRBJ1-2; D is ambiguous. Germline assignment: CDR1 SQVTM and CDR2 ANQGSEA. The V gene lost 0 bases and the J gene lost 4 bases, with 12 bases spanning the gap. This CDR3 has 14 amino acids. CDR3 bases: TGCAGCGTTGAAGATCGTGTAATGGCCTATGGCTACACCTTC. Translating it yields CSVEDRVMAYGYTF.

This rearrangement joins TRBV15 to TRBJ2-6, with 10 bases fitting TRBD1. This CDR3 is 18 amino acids long. Germline assignment: CDR1 LNHNV and CDR2 YYDKDF (reference sequence). The junction had 8 bases not matched to a gene; V was cut back by 4 bases and J by 2 bases. CDR3 coding DNA: TGTGCCACCAGCAAGATGGGGACAGGGGAGGCTGGGGCCAACGTCCTGACTTTC. Its translation: CATSKMGTGEAGANVLTF.

The chain combines TRBV30 with TRBJ1-5; 7 nucleotides match TRBD1. J was trimmed by 0 bases and V by 5 bases; bases with no gene match: 1. The V gene's germline CDR1 is GTSNPN and CDR2 SVGIG (reference sequence). The CDR3 has 13 amino acids. CDR3 nucleotides: TGTGCCTGGGGACAGGATAGCAATCAGCCCCAGCATTTT. This codes for CAWGQDSNQPQHF. Looking up the rest from reference TRBV30 and TRBJ1-5 gives the full variable domain: SQTIHQWPATLVQPVGSPLSLECTVEGTSNPNLYWYRQAAGRGLQLLFYSVGIGQISSEVPQNLSASRPQDRQFILSSKKLLLSDSGFYLCAWGQDSNQPQHFGDGTRLSIL.

The DNA for the CDR3 is TGCGCCAGCAGTGGGACAGGGCCTGAAGCTTTCTTT. It is translated as CASSGTGPEAFF. V usage is TRBV10-2 and J usage is TRBJ1-1, with 8 bases identical to TRBD1. J was trimmed by 6 bases and V by 4 bases; bases with no gene match: 1. Looked up from germline, CDR1 is WSHSY and CDR2 is SAAADI. The CDR3 has 12 amino acids.

The chain links TRBV11-2 to TRBJ1-2; a possible D gene is TRBD1 (5 bases). There are 14 residues in the CDR3. V lost 5 bases and J 4 bases, leaving 14 bases between the germline ends. Germline V gives CDR1 SGHAT, CDR2 FQNNGV. CDR3 DNA: TGTGCCAGCAGCCCCTCCAGGGCCTTCTATGGCTACACCTTC. Protein product: CASSPSRAFYGYTF.

The chain combines TRBV27 with TRBJ2-1; no definite D call. Trimming shortened V by 7 bases and J by 4 bases, and 14 bases separated the two germline ends. This CDR3 region has 14 residues. Germline V CDR1 and CDR2: MNHEY, SMNVEV (reference sequence). CDR3 in amino acids: CASKVRAWYNEQFF. In nucleotides, the CDR3 is TGTGCCAGCAAGGTTCGGGCCTGGTACAATGAGCAGTTCTTC.

This chain connects TRBV30 to TRBJ2-7, with TRBD1 as a possible D gene (6 bases). The CDR3 has 15 amino acids. From germline, CDR1 is GTSNPN and CDR2 SVGIG (reference sequence). V lost 3 bases and J lost 2, with 17 bases in between. CDR3 sequence reads: CAWRGQGSLAYEQYF. Here the CDR3 DNA reads TGTGCCTGGAGGGGGCAGGGGAGCTTGGCCTACGAGCAGTACTTC.

The rearrangement uses TRBV7-9 and TRBJ2-1; no clear D gene. The CDR3 is 16 residues long. With 8 bases removed from V and 0 bases from J, the gap between germline ends came to 17 bases. Germline V CDR1 and CDR2: SEHNR, FQNEAQ (reference sequence). The DNA for the CDR3 is TGTGCCAGCGGCTCCCTGGGAATTAGCTCCTACAATGAGCAGTTCTTC. Residues: CASGSLGISSYNEQFF.

Notes on this clone: The junction does not match germline at one end; this may be a read error. The chain uses TRBV5-1 and TRBJ2-3; perhaps TRBD2 as D (5 bases). The germline gives CDR1 SGHRS, CDR2 YFSETQ. CDR3 length: 15 amino acids. The CDR3 is CASSLDRASKDTQYF. As DNA, the CDR3 is TGCGCCAGCAGCTTGGACAGAGCTAGCAAAGATACGCAGTATTTT.

This chain joins TRBV7-2 and TRBJ2-5, with 7 bases matching TRBD2. In germline, CDR1 is SGHTA, CDR2 FQGNSA. V lost 0 bases, J lost 2 bases, and 6 bases stayed unmatched. This CDR3 has 16 residues. The CDR3 nucleotides read TGTGCCAGCAGCTTAGCATGGGGCGGGGGTCAAGAGACCCAGTACTTC. Protein sequence: CASSLAWGGGQETQYF.

The chain has TRBV11-3 and TRBJ2-2; no firm D call. The CDR3 spans 14 residues. Between the trimmed V and J ends, which lost 5 bases and 4 bases, there was a span of 11 bases. The germline gives CDR1 SGHNT, CDR2 YENEEA. The CDR3 loop reads CASSPVPSTGELFF. CDR3 nucleotide sequence: TGTGCCAGCAGCCCAGTCCCCAGCACCGGGGAGCTGTTTTTT. Complete variable domain (other parts from reference TRBV11-3 and TRBJ2-2): EAGVVQSPRYKIIEKKQPVAFWCNPISGHNTLYWYLQNLGQGPELLIRYENEEAVDDSQLPKDRFSAERLKGVDSTLKIQPAELGDSAVYLCASSPVPSTGELFFGEGSRLTVL.

For this clone: Other DNA sequences in the same sample also yield this CDR3. The gene calls are TRBV7-9 and TRBJ1-2, with D uncertain. The V end was cut by 0 bases, the J end by 4 bases, with 3 bases between. Germline values: CDR1 SEHNR, CDR2 FQNEAQ (reference sequence). This CDR3 is 12 amino acids long. The chain's CDR3 is CASSLALYGYTF. The CDR3 region has the DNA TGTGCCAGCAGCTTAGCCCTCTATGGCTACACCTTC. The variable domain in full, with the rest retrieved from reference TRBV7-9 and TRBJ1-2, is DTGVSQNPRHKITKRGQNVTFRCDPISEHNRLYWYRQTLGQGPEFLTYFQNEAQLEKSRLLSDRFSAERPKGSFSTLEIQRTEQGDSAMYLCASSLALYGYTFGSGTRLTVV.

The V gene is TRBV5-4, the J gene TRBJ2-7; maybe TRBD2 (5 bases). The CDR3 sequence is 16 residues long. V dropped 1 base and J dropped 2 bases, with 16 bases sitting between them. Germline loops: CDR1 SGHNT, CDR2 YYREEE (reference sequence). The CDR3 DNA is TGTGCCAGCAGCTTGAGTAGTTCGGGGAACGCCTACGAGCAGTACTTC. Translating gives CASSLSSSGNAYEQYF.

The rearrangement joins TRBV2 to TRBJ2-5; TRBD1 matches 10 bases. The CDR3 contains 14 residues. Trimming at V came to 4 bases and at J to 4 bases, leaving 3 bases not matched to a gene. From germline, CDR1 is SNHLY and CDR2 FYNNEI. CDR3 sequence reads: CASSGRTGGETQYF. CDR3 sequence (DNA): TGTGCCAGCAGTGGGAGGACAGGGGGAGAGACCCAGTACTTC.

The chain joins TRBV27 to TRBJ2-7, with D uncertain. CDR1 is MNHEY, CDR2 SMNVEV, per germline (reference sequence). The CDR3 totals 14 residues. Trimming stripped 3 bases from V and 1 base from J, with 10 bases between. Here the CDR3 DNA reads TGTGCCAGCAGTTTTTCCTTGGGATCCTACGAGCAGTACTTC. Protein sequence: CASSFSLGSYEQYF.

The gene calls are TRBV7-9 and TRBJ1-1; 7 nucleotides line up with TRBD1. V dropped 1 base and J dropped 4; count of bases not matched to a gene: 9. There are 16 residues in the CDR3. The germline V gene encodes CDR1 SEHNR and CDR2 FQNEAQ (reference sequence). The CDR3 DNA is TGTGCCAGCAGCTTAGGACAGGGAGTGTCCATCACTGAAGCTTTCTTT. It codes for CASSLGQGVSITEAFF.